A selection of T cell receptor beta chains follows, all from one sample in a study of response to subunit inactivated influenza vaccine. Each CDR3 protein gets one entry after TCRdb re-called the RT-PCR reads with MiXCR. Of about 500,000 distinct CDR3 sequences in the sample, 16% were seen once. Sample: CD4+ T cells sorted from PBMCs, taken around 25 months after vaccination. These receptors came from a man between 50 and 69 years old who received an inactivated influenza vaccine. Each CDR3 is given without its conserved first and last residue. Fields, in order: V gene, J gene, CDR3 protein.

TRBV6-1,TRBJ1-6,ASSDRALSPLH
TRBV9,TRBJ1-5,ASGQGSNVPQH
TRBV5-1,TRBJ1-1,ASSLSLAGLNTEAF
TRBV12-3/TRBV12-4,TRBJ1-5,ASSPGQGPQPQH
TRBV6-2/TRBV6-3,TRBJ1-1,ASSYLIRGWSDTEAF
TRBV7-9,TRBJ2-1,ASSPRTGEQF
TRBV19,TRBJ2-2,ASFSAFTGELF
TRBV28,TRBJ1-2,ASSKSFDRLSGYT
TRBV12-3/TRBV12-4,TRBJ2-7,ASSLGLEGAVH
TRBV7-8,TRBJ2-3,ASSSRDYADTQY
TRBV2,TRBJ1-5,ASSVGQNNQPQH
TRBV29-1,TRBJ2-3,SVEDGTVLRGDTQY
TRBV20-1,TRBJ2-3,SALGLAGADTQY
TRBV24-1,TRBJ2-1,ATRGASNDQF
TRBV15,TRBJ2-2,ATTTTSVTGELF
TRBV28,TRBJ2-3,ASTKPGTDTQY
TRBV6-1,TRBJ2-5,ASQRQFRGGETQY
TRBV3-1,TRBJ2-5,ASSQRRTEKETQY
TRBV28,TRBJ2-1,ASSLVSGHYSYNEQF
TRBV11-2,TRBJ2-7,ASSLEGQATYEQY
TRBV24-1,TRBJ2-3,ATSDPPADTQY
TRBV15,TRBJ2-7,ATSTFRGKGYEQY
TRBV30,TRBJ2-5,AWSVGGQETQY